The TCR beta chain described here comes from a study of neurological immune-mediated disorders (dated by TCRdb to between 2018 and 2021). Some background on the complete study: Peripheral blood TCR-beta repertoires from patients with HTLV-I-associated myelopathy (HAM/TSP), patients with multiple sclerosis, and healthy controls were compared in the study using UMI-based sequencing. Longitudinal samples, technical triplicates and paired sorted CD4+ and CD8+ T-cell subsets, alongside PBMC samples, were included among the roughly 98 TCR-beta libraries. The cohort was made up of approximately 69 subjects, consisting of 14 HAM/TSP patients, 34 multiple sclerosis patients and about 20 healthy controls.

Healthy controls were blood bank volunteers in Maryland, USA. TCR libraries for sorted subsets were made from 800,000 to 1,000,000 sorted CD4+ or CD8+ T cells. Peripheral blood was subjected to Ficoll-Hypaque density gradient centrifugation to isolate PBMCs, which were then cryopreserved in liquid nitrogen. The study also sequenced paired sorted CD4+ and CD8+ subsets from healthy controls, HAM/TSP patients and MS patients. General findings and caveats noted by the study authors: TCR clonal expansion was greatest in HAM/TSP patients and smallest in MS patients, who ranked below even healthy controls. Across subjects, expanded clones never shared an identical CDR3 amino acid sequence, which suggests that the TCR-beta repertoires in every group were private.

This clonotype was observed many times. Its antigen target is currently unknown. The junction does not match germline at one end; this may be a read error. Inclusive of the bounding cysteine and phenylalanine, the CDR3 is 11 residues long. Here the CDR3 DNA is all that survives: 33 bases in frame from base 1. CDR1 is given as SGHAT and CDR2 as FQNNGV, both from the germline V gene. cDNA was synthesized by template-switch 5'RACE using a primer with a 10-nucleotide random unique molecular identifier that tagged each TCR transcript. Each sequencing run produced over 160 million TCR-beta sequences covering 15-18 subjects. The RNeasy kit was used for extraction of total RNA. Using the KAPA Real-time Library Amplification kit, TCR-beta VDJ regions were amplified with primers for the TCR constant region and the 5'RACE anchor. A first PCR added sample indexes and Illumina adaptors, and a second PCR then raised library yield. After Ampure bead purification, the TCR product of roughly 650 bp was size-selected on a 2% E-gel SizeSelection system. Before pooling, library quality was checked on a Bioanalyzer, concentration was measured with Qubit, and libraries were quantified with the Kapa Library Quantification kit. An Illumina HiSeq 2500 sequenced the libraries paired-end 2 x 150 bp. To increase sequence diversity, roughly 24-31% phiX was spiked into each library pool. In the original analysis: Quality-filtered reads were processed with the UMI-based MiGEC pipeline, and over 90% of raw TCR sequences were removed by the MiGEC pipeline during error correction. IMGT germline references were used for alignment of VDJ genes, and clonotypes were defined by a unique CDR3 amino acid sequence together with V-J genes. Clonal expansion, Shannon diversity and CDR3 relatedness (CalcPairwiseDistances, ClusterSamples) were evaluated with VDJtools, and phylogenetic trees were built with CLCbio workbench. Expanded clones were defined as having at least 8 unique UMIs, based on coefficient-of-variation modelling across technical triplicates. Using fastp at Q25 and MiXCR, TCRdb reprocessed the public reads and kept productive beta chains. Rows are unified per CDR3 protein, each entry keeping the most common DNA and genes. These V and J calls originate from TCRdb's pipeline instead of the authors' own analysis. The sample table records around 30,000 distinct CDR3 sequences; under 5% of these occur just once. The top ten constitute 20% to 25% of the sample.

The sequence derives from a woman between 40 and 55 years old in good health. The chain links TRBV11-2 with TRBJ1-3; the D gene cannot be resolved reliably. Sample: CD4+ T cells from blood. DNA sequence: TGTGCCAGCAGCTCTTCCAATCGTCCCGCCTTT. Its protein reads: CASSSSNRPAF.